These 22 T cell receptor beta chains were all obtained from the same sample, sequenced in a study of T-cell reconstitution after alpha-beta-depleted transplantation in children. General study findings and limits: Most T-cell counts and diversity one year after the transplant came from T cells that were newly produced.

No cognate antigen is known for these TCRs. The authors prepared the TCRbeta library with unique molecular identifiers. TCRdb itself ran the PCR reads through MiXCR, one entry per CDR3 protein. The table includes approximately 300,000 distinct CDR3 sequences, nearly 8% detected once. Here the sequenced sample was peripheral blood, taken 360 days after TCRalphabeta/CD19-depleted stem cell transplant. These receptors all stem from a female patient aged 2 to 10 who had a stem cell transplant for Fanconi anemia, so the T cells may come from the graft donor.

There are many counts of this clonotype. This chain uses TRBV5-1 with TRBJ1-1; D is possibly TRBD1 (6 bases). The germline V gene has CDR1 SGHRS and CDR2 YFSETQ. This CDR3 is 13 amino acids long. The V end was cut by 4 bases, the J end by 3 bases, with 10 bases between. The CDR3 loop is CASSTTGHTEAFF. The CDR3 region has the DNA TGCGCCAGCAGCACTACAGGGCACACTGAAGCTTTCTTT.

The chain uses TRBV5-6 and TRBJ2-7; 7 nucleotides match TRBD2. Germline loops: CDR1 SGHDT, CDR2 YYEEEE. The CDR3 extends over 15 amino acids. V was clipped by 9 bases and J by 6 bases; unmatched bases: 18. The CDR3 DNA reads TGTGCCATGAGCCCCCTCGGACTAGTAGATCGCGAGCAGTACTTC. It yields the protein CAMSPLGLVDREQYF.

In this sample, this clonotype turned up many times. The chain has TRBV29-1 and TRBJ2-1, with TRBD1 identical over 7 bases. V lost 4 bases, J lost 7 bases, and 10 bases stayed unmatched. The CDR3 sequence is 14 residues long. Germline values: CDR1 SQVTM, CDR2 ANQGSEA. CDR3 sequence (DNA): TGCAGCGTTGGGCCATGGGACAGAGAAAATGAGCAGTTCTTC. It specifies CSVGPWDRENEQFF.

This clonotype was seen ten or more times. The chain employs TRBV12-3 or TRBV12-4 and TRBJ2-7, with TRBD1 matching 7 bases. Losses at the gene ends were 3 bases for V and 3 bases for J; bases not matched to a gene: 5. The CDR3 totals 14 residues. CDR3 loop: CASSLTGYVYEQYF. The CDR3 DNA follows: TGTGCCAGCAGTTTGACAGGGTATGTCTACGAGCAGTACTTC.

This clonotype has more than one count but fewer than ten. The chain combines TRBV14 with TRBJ1-1, with D unclear. The CDR3 sequence is 13 residues long. The V gene's germline CDR1 is SGHDN and CDR2 FVKESK. V lost 4 bases to trimming and J lost 4 bases, with 10 bases between them. CDR3 DNA sequence: TGTGCCAGCAGCCTCAAGAGGAGCACTGAAGCTTTCTTT. The encoded protein is CASSLKRSTEAFF.

This clonotype appeared many times. The chain couples TRBV6-2 or TRBV6-3 to TRBJ2-5; tentatively, D is TRBD1 (5 bases). V was shortened by 7 bases and J by 1 base, with 13 bases between the two germline ends. The germline V gene has CDR1 MNHEY and CDR2 SVGEGT. The CDR3 is 14 residues long. CDR3 nucleotide sequence: TGTGCCAGCAATCGGTTAGACAGCCAAGAGACCCAGTACTTC. This sequence encodes CASNRLDSQETQYF.

This clonotype was found many times. The CDR3 DNA reads TGTGCCAGCAGCCAAGATAGGAACTACCCGACGCAGTATTTT. Translation: CASSQDRNYPTQYF. This chain connects TRBV3-1 to TRBJ2-3; no clear D. Germline V CDR1 and CDR2: LGHDT, YNNKEL (reference sequence). V was shortened by 0 bases and J by 9 bases, with 13 bases between the two germline ends. CDR3 size: 14 residues.

The genes are TRBV2 and TRBJ1-1; possibly TRBD1 for D (5 bases). Germline V gene sequence: CDR1 SNHLY, CDR2 FYNNEI. V lost 11 bases and J 5 bases, leaving 12 bases between the germline ends. The CDR3 runs to 11 residues. CDR3 amino acids: CAGTGGTEAFF. The CDR3 bases are TGTGCCGGCACAGGAGGAACTGAAGCTTTCTTT.

This clonotype has only a few counts. V usage is TRBV28 and J usage is TRBJ2-7; perhaps TRBD1 as D (6 bases). Germline loops: CDR1 MDHEN, CDR2 SYDVKM. The CDR3 consists of 16 residues. Trimming removed 4 bases at V and 4 bases at J, with 20 bases between. The CDR3 DNA follows: TGTGCCAGCAGTTCACCCCGGACAGCGAATTCATACGAGCAGTACGTC. Translating it yields CASSSPRTANSYEQYV.

This chain joins TRBV7-9 and TRBJ2-2; D perhaps matches TRBD2 (6 bases). The V gene's germline CDR1 is SEHNR and CDR2 FQNEAQ (reference sequence). The V and J ends lost 4 bases and 6 bases respectively, with 9 bases between them. This CDR3 is 13 amino acids long. The CDR3 nucleotides read TGTGCCAGCAGCTCGACTAGTTCCGGGGAGCTGTTTTTT. Its translation is CASSSTSSGELFF. The variable domain in full, completed from reference TRBV7-9 and TRBJ2-2, reads DTGVSQNPRHKITKRGQNVTFRCDPISEHNRLYWYRQTLGQGPEFLTYFQNEAQLEKSRLLSDRFSAERPKGSFSTLEIQRTEQGDSAMYLCASSSTSSGELFFGEGSRLTVL.

This clonotype was seen only a few times. The chain combines TRBV13 with TRBJ1-2; D is uncertain. The CDR3 loop spans 15 amino acids. Trimming removed 0 bases at V and 2 bases at J, with 10 bases between. Germline values: CDR1 PRHDT, CDR2 FYEKMQ (reference sequence). The CDR3 sequence is CASSLGPPVNYGYTF. The DNA for the CDR3 is TGTGCCAGCAGCTTAGGGCCTCCGGTCAACTATGGCTACACCTTC. Filled out from reference TRBV13 and TRBJ1-2, the complete variable domain reads AAGVIQSPRHLIKEKRETATLKCYPIPRHDTVYWYQQGPGQDPQFLISFYEKMQSDKGSIPDRFSAQQFSDYHSELNMSSLELGDSALYFCASSLGPPVNYGYTFGSGTRLTVV.

This clonotype has a handful of counts. The chain employs TRBV7-3 and TRBJ1-1; D is unclear. The CDR3 sequence is 13 residues long. The V end lost 1 base, the J end lost 6 bases, and 9 bases lay between the germline ends. Looked up from germline, CDR1 is SGHTA and CDR2 is FQGTGA. The CDR3 nucleotides read TGTGCCAGCAGCTTAAACTCCGGTGCTGAAGCTTTCTTT. Translated, it gives CASSLNSGAEAFF.

At least ten counts were recorded for this clonotype. The chain uses TRBV4-3 and TRBJ2-2; D is uncertain. CDR1 is LGHNA and CDR2 is YSLEER in the germline V gene. The CDR3 runs 13 residues. V was cut by 3 bases and J by 6 bases, with 8 bases left in between. The CDR3 coding sequence is TGCGCCAGCAGCCAGGTTCGGGCCGGGGAGCTGTTTTTT. The encoded protein is CASSQVRAGELFF.

This clonotype was seen ten or more times. The chain combines TRBV7-9 with TRBJ2-1; D gene ambiguous. CDR1 and CDR2 (germline): SEHNR, FQNEAQ (reference sequence). This CDR3 comprises 13 residues. The ends were cut back, 1 base at V and 4 bases at J, with 5 bases in the middle. CDR3 DNA: TGTGCCAGCAGCTTAGTTCTGTACAATGAGCAGTTCTTC. Protein sequence: CASSLVLYNEQFF.

Many counts were recorded for this clonotype. The chain recombines TRBV24-1 with TRBJ2-5; D remains ambiguous. CDR1 is KGHDR and CDR2 is SFDVKD in the germline V gene. The CDR3 is made up of 16 amino acids. V was shortened by 0 bases and J by 1 base, with 11 bases between the two germline ends. The CDR3 loop reads CATSDLPGPFQETQYF. The CDR3 DNA reads as TGTGCCACCAGTGATTTGCCAGGACCGTTCCAAGAGACCCAGTACTTC.

This clonotype was observed at least ten times. The genes are TRBV5-1 and TRBJ2-5; tentatively, D is TRBD1 (6 bases). The CDR3 covers 13 residues. The germline CDR1 and CDR2 sequences are SGHRS and YFSETQ. V was cut by 2 bases and J by 2 bases, with 7 bases left in between. The CDR3 nucleotides read TGCGCCAGCAGCTTCGGACAGCAAGAGACCCAGTACTTC. Translation gives CASSFGQQETQYF. Full variable domain (remainder filled in from reference TRBV5-1 and TRBJ2-5): KAGVTQTPRYLIKTRGQQVTLSCSPISGHRSVSWYQQTPGQGLQFLFEYFSETQRNKGNFPGRFSGRQFSNSRSEMNVSTLELGDSALYLCASSFGQQETQYFGPGTRLLVL.

This clonotype was found a few times. This chain joins TRBV18 and TRBJ2-5; D unclear. Germline V CDR1 and CDR2: KGHSH, LQKENI. The V end was cut by 1 base, the J end by 1 base, with 7 bases between. CDR3 length: 14 amino acids. The CDR3 nucleotides are TGTGCCAGCTCACCACGACCGACCCAAGAGACCCAGTACTTC. Protein: CASSPRPTQETQYF.

This clonotype was counted at least ten times. This chain links TRBV7-9 with TRBJ1-1; D gene unclear. The V end lost 1 base, the J end lost 7 bases, and 7 bases lay between the germline ends. This CDR3 has 12 residues. Germline V gene sequence: CDR1 SEHNR, CDR2 FQNEAQ (reference sequence). The CDR3 DNA reads TGTGCCAGCAGCTTAGATTCCGGTGAAGCTTTCTTT. Residues: CASSLDSGEAFF.

This clonotype was detected many times. The chain carries TRBV2 and TRBJ2-1; D tentatively reads TRBD1 or TRBD2 (5 bases each). The germline V gene has CDR1 SNHLY and CDR2 FYNNEI. Trimming stripped 5 bases from V and 1 base from J, with 12 bases between. CDR3 length equals 15 residues. CDR3 nucleotides: TGTGCCAGCAGTCGGGACCTCCCATCCTACAATGAGCAGTTCTTC. It encodes CASSRDLPSYNEQFF. The full variable domain, its missing parts supplied by reference TRBV2 and TRBJ2-1, is EPEVTQTPSHQVTQMGQEVILRCVPISNHLYFYWYRQILGQKVEFLVSFYNNEISEKSEIFDDQFSVERPDGSNFTLKIRSTKLEDSAMYFCASSRDLPSYNEQFFGPGTRLTVL.

The rearrangement links TRBV5-1 to TRBJ1-2; 11 positions match TRBD1. V was clipped by 0 bases and J by 6 bases; unmatched bases: 10. The CDR3 has 17 amino acids. The germline CDR1 and CDR2 sequences are SGHRS and YFSETQ. This chain's CDR3 is CASSLAAPGQGDHGYTF. In DNA form, the CDR3 reads TGCGCCAGCAGCTTGGCTGCGCCGGGACAGGGGGATCATGGCTACACCTTC.

This clonotype occurred a few times. The chain uses TRBV20-1 and TRBJ1-2; D remains ambiguous. The V end was cut by 0 bases, the J end by 4 bases, with 12 bases between. Germline values: CDR1 DFQATT, CDR2 SNEGSKA (reference sequence). The CDR3 sequence is 14 residues long. The CDR3, as DNA: TGCAGTGCTAGAGATTTAGTTGCGGTCTATGGCTACACCTTC. This translates into CSARDLVAVYGYTF.

This clonotype was counted many times. The gene calls are TRBV6-2 or TRBV6-3 and TRBJ2-5; 8 bases are a match to TRBD1. With 2 bases clipped from V and 2 bases from J, the junction kept 4 bases outside the gene matches. Germline values: CDR1 MNHEY, CDR2 SVGEGT. This CDR3 region has 15 residues. The CDR3 coding sequence is TGTGCCAGCAGTTACAGCGACAGGGGACAAGAGACCCAGTACTTC. This translates into CASSYSDRGQETQYF.